Sequencing of this TCR beta chain was carried out in a study of early T cells in non-severe SARS-CoV-2 infection. Study-wide background: The input, bulk RNA from unsorted whole blood, was sequenced, and chains were unpaired. Points from the study as a whole: Missing private and CD4 specificities, VDJdb matching favored anti-spike CD8 responses.

The TCR library protocol was used to attach unique molecular identifiers. These identifiers were attached to individual cDNA molecules. MiXCR, run by TCRdb on the 5' RACE reads, gives a single entry per CDR3 protein. The data show about 110,000 distinct CDR3 sequences, around 10% seen once. Per germline, CDR1 SGHTA and CDR2 FQGNSA. V dropped 2 bases and J dropped 1 base, with 8 bases sitting between them. The CDR3 is 15 residues long. As concerns this clonotype: Antigen unknown.

This TCR was sampled from an adult who was a healthcare worker with PCR-confirmed SARS-CoV-2 infection or an uninfected control (not recorded which). V and J are TRBV7-2 and TRBJ2-2; D call uncertain. Sequenced input: whole blood. The CDR3 loop reads CASSLSSVNTGELFF. The CDR3 coding sequence is TGTGCCAGCAGCTTAAGCTCGGTGAACACCGGGGAGCTGTTTTTT.